This T cell receptor beta chain was sequenced during a study of blood T cell repertoires in COVID-19. As for the study in general: PBMCs, B-cell-depleted T cells, or T cells provided the cDNA or gDNA that made up the material.

Recovered status in Cohort 3 required two negative PCRs, clearance, or symptom resolution. This clone came up once. Repertoires were generated with immunoSEQ multiplex PCR, while TCRdb's copy carries only in-frame clones and drops some. In the table there are around 390,000 clones, approximately 87% of which are singletons. The CDR3 totals 14 residues. V was cut by 3 bases and J by 0 bases, with 6 bases left in between. Looked up from germline, CDR1 is MNHEY and CDR2 is SVGEGT. The clonotype comes from a woman in her 50s who had recovered from COVID-19. The sample comprised PBMCs or T cells enriched from blood (not recorded which). The rearrangement uses TRBV6-2 or TRBV6-3 and TRBJ2-1; D gene unclear. The CDR3 DNA sequence: TGTGCCAGCAGTTATCGGAGCTCCTACAATGAGCAGTTCTTC. It is translated as CASSYRSSYNEQFF.